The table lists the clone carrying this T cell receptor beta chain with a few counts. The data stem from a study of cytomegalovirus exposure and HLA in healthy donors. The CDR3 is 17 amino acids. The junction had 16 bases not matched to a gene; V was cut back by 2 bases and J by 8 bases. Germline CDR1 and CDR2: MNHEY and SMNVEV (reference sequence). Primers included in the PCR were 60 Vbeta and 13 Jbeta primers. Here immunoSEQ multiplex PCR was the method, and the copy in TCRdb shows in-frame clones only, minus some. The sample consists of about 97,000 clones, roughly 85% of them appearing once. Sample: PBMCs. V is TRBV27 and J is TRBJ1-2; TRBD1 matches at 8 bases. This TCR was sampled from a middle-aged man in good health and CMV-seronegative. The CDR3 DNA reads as TGTGCCAGCAGTTTAAACGGACAGGGTCCCCCCCTAGGAGGCTACACCTTC. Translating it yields CASSLNGQGPPLGGYTF.